Below, 27 T cell receptor beta chains from the same sample are listed, as sequenced in a study of monozygotic twins with inflammatory bowel disease (dated by TCRdb to between 2018 and 2021). Libraries were made using 5' RACE. The listed sequencing device is Illumina HiSeq 2500. After TCRdb reprocessed the reads, each CDR3 protein sequence was kept as one row, without DNA. This sample's table contains roughly 320,000 distinct CDR3 sequences. Together, the top ten hold more than 4.5% of the sample. Specimen: blood. These receptors all stem from a human donor with ulcerative colitis or Crohn's disease, or a healthy co-twin of an affected twin (not recorded which).

The chain links TRBV5-1 to TRBJ2-2; TCRdb lists TRBD1, though no DNA is available to test this call. The V gene's germline CDR1 is SGHRS and CDR2 YFSETQ. The CDR3 totals 16 residues. CDR3 region: CASSATPQGATGELFF.

This rearrangement joins TRBV7-6 to TRBJ2-7; TCRdb picks TRBD1, but there is no DNA to check that call. CDR1 SGHVS and CDR2 FNYEAQ come from the germline V gene. CDR3 size: 16 residues. CDR3: CASSLAGGTGHYEQYF.

This chain joins TRBV5-1 and TRBJ2-1; TCRdb indicates TRBD1, and absent DNA this call remains unverified. Germline values: CDR1 SGHRS, CDR2 YFSETQ. There are 16 residues in the CDR3. CDR3 residues: CASRPFFAGAYNEQFF. Variable domain in full (rest from reference TRBV5-1 and TRBJ2-1): KAGVTQTPRYLIKTRGQQVTLSCSPISGHRSVSWYQQTPGQGLQFLFEYFSETQRNKGNFPGRFSGRQFSNSRSEMNVSTLELGDSALYLCASRPFFAGAYNEQFFGPGTRLTVL.

The rearrangement uses TRBV4-3 and TRBJ2-7; TCRdb's D gene call, TRBD1, goes unchecked for lack of DNA. The CDR3 totals 16 residues. Germline-derived CDR1 and CDR2 are LGHNA and YSLEER. The CDR3 region is CASSQDPGTGTYEQYF.

This sequence joins TRBV2 and TRBJ2-7; TCRdb lists TRBD1, though no DNA is available to test this call. CDR1 and CDR2 (germline): SNHLY, FYNNEI. CDR3 size: 13 residues. CDR3 sequence: CASDRTDTYEQYF. The full variable domain, its missing parts supplied by reference TRBV2 and TRBJ2-7, is EPEVTQTPSHQVTQMGQEVILRCVPISNHLYFYWYRQILGQKVEFLVSFYNNEISEKSEIFDDQFSVERPDGSNFTLKIRSTKLEDSAMYFCASDRTDTYEQYFGPGTRLTVT.

The V and J genes are TRBV20-1 and TRBJ1-5. CDR1 DFQATT and CDR2 SNEGSKA come from the germline V gene (reference sequence). The CDR3 extends over 13 amino acids. The CDR3 loop reads CSAALPGGQPQHF.

The chain has TRBV7-7 and TRBJ2-3; TCRdb outputs TRBD1, but without DNA this stays unchecked. This CDR3 region has 15 residues. CDR1 is SSHAT and CDR2 is FNYEAQ in the germline V gene (reference sequence). The CDR3 region is CASSSKDRRTDTQYF.

The CDR3 sequence is CASSWVEGTDTQYF. The rearrangement links TRBV12-3 or TRBV12-4 to TRBJ2-3. The CDR3 is made up of 14 amino acids.

The chain links TRBV9 to TRBJ1-2. This CDR3 comprises 13 residues. CDR1 is SGDLS, CDR2 YYNGEE, per germline. The CDR3 reads CASTYGFNYGYTF.

The chain uses TRBV7-2 and TRBJ1-2; as DNA is missing, the TRBD1 call by TCRdb cannot be tested. This CDR3 is 16 amino acids long. CDR1 and CDR2 from the germline V gene are SGHTA and FQGNSA. The CDR3 protein is CASSLKTGATLGGYTF.

The V gene is TRBV24-1, the J gene TRBJ2-2; TCRdb gives TRBD1 as the D gene, but with no DNA this cannot be confirmed. The CDR3 contains 19 residues. Germline loops: CDR1 KGHDR, CDR2 SFDVKD. This CDR3 is CATSALSPSPGVHTGELFF.

The genes are TRBV5-1 and TRBJ2-7; there is no DNA to check the TCRdb D call of TRBD1. Germline V gives CDR1 SGHRS, CDR2 YFSETQ. The CDR3 has 14 amino acids. The CDR3 sequence: CASKHGTDSYEQYF.

This chain uses TRBV11-2 with TRBJ2-1; TCRdb names TRBD2, which stays unverified in the absence of DNA. Germline loops: CDR1 SGHAT, CDR2 FQNNGV. This CDR3 comprises 12 residues. This chain's CDR3 is CASSSTSREQFF.

The chain links TRBV4-1 to TRBJ1-2. This CDR3 comprises 12 residues. CDR1 and CDR2 from the germline V gene are MGHRA and YSYEKL. CDR3 sequence: CASSQGAYGYTF.

V usage is TRBV5-5 and J usage is TRBJ2-2. There are 13 residues in the CDR3. Germline V CDR1 and CDR2: SGHKS, YYEKEE (reference sequence). CDR3 residues: CASSLGATGELFF.

The chain joins TRBV7-2 to TRBJ2-1; the D gene TCRdb calls, TRBD1, cannot be checked with no DNA. The germline V gene has CDR1 SGHTA and CDR2 FQGNSA. The CDR3 runs to 16 residues. The CDR3 is CASRENRGNSYNEQFF.

The rearrangement links TRBV5-4 to TRBJ2-7. Germline V gene lookup returns CDR1 SGHNT and CDR2 YYREEE (reference sequence). The CDR3 contains 11 residues. The CDR3 loop is CASSSLGSQYF.

V usage is TRBV12-3 or TRBV12-4 and J usage is TRBJ1-2; the TRBD1 assignment by TCRdb is unverifiable without DNA. The CDR3 has 15 amino acids. CDR3 region: CASETGTGGEYGYTF.

This chain uses TRBV7-2 with TRBJ1-1. The CDR3 consists of 14 residues. The V gene's germline CDR1 is SGHTA and CDR2 FQGNSA. CDR3 protein: CASSYYRENTEAFF.

The rearrangement joins TRBV20-1 to TRBJ2-5; lacking DNA, the TRBD2 call made by TCRdb goes unchecked. CDR1 and CDR2 (germline): DFQATT, SNEGSKA (reference sequence). CDR3 length equals 12 residues. The CDR3 is CSASALQETQYF.

The rearrangement uses TRBV4-3 and TRBJ2-7; TCRdb's D gene call, TRBD2, goes unchecked for lack of DNA. The CDR3 totals 17 residues. Germline V gene lookup returns CDR1 LGHNA and CDR2 YSLEER. This chain's CDR3 is CASSQEIAGTSSYEQYF.

The chain combines TRBV5-6 with TRBJ1-2; the D call of TRBD1 rests on TCRdb alone, since no DNA is present to check it. The CDR3 is made up of 13 amino acids. Germline-derived CDR1 and CDR2 are SGHDT and YYEEEE. The CDR3: CASSHRQGDGYTF.

J is TRBJ2-3 and V is TRBV6-5; absent DNA, TCRdb's TRBD2 call cannot be checked. CDR1 and CDR2 (germline): MNHEY, SVGAGI. The CDR3 totals 17 residues. This CDR3 is CASSYVEFAGVPDTQHF.

The chain employs TRBV5-1 and TRBJ2-5; the D call of TRBD1 rests on TCRdb alone, since no DNA is present to check it. Germline V CDR1 and CDR2: SGHRS, YFSETQ. The CDR3 spans 14 residues. CDR3 residues: CASSGGTGQETQYF.

The CDR3 sequence: CSAKDTASSYEQYF. The chain joins TRBV20-1 to TRBJ2-7. Germline-derived CDR1 and CDR2 are DFQATT and SNEGSKA (reference sequence). The CDR3 runs to 14 residues.

The rearrangement uses TRBV7-2 and TRBJ1-6; TCRdb's D call, TRBD1, is unchecked because there is no DNA. The CDR3 covers 16 residues. The germline CDR1 and CDR2 sequences are SGHTA and FQGNSA. The CDR3 protein is CASSPNSGRGGSPLHF.

The rearrangement uses TRBV25-1 and TRBJ2-7; TCRdb's D call, TRBD1, is unchecked because there is no DNA. The CDR3 has 14 amino acids. Germline V gives CDR1 MGHDK, CDR2 SYGVNS. The CDR3 sequence is CASRGNRLTYEQYF.